The 16 T cell receptor beta chains presented below share a single source sample, sequenced in a study of blood T cells in healthy people across ages (dated by TCRdb to between 2014 and 2017). Library preparation was by 5' RACE. The data were produced on an Illumina HiSeq 2500. A second PCR of roughly 7 to 11 cycles was performed with a sample-barcoded 5' primer and a J-beta primer mix. TCRdb's own reprocessing of the public reads used fastp at Q25 and MiXCR and kept productive beta chains. Rows matching on CDR3 protein sequence are summarized as one entry with the most common DNA and genes. The sample table shows hundreds of thousands of distinct CDR3 sequences, and roughly two fifths are seen once. Around 30% of the sample rests with the top ten. The sample consisted of blood. The origin of the receptors is a man at least 80 years old in good health.

The chain uses TRBV15 and TRBJ2-7, with 7 positions matching TRBD2. With the DNA end fitting TRBJ2-4 better, the J assignment may be wrong. Germline V CDR1 and CDR2: LNHNV, YYDKDF (reference sequence). This CDR3 has 15 residues. The CDR3 coding sequence is TGTGCCACCAGCATAGCCGAGACTAGCCTTAACATTCAGTACTTC. Translation: CATSIAETSLNIQYF.

The chain joins TRBV20-1 to TRBJ2-5, with TRBD1 matching over 9 bases. The DNA end is a closer match to TRBJ2-4, so the J assignment may be wrong. Germline lookup yields CDR1 DFQATT and CDR2 SNEGSKA (reference sequence). The CDR3 covers 14 residues. The CDR3 sequence: CSASEDRGKNIQYF. The CDR3 DNA follows: TGCAGTGCTTCTGAGGACAGGGGCAAAAACATTCAGTACTTC.

This clonotype is a singleton in its sample. This chain joins TRBV20-1 and TRBJ2-3; D ambiguous. This CDR3 has 13 amino acids. In germline, CDR1 is DFQATT, CDR2 SNEGSKA (reference sequence). Trimming cost V 0 bases and J 2 bases, with 6 bases left between them. This chain's CDR3 is CSARETFTDTQYF. DNA of the CDR3: TGCAGTGCTAGAGAGACTTTCACAGATACGCAGTATTTT.

This clonotype occurred a few times. The chain is built from TRBV9 and TRBJ2-7, with D perhaps being TRBD1 or TRBD2 (5 bases each). The J call may be incorrect, as the DNA end agrees better with TRBJ2-5. This CDR3 comprises 15 residues. Per germline, CDR1 SGDLS and CDR2 YYNGEE. CDR3 residues: CASSVDEGQGETQYF. The CDR3 region has the DNA TGTGCCAGCAGCGTAGATGAGGGCCAGGGAGAGACCCAGTACTTC.

Concerning this clonotype itself: Just one base apart from a much larger clone, this may be a read error. The chain carries TRBV4-2 and TRBJ2-1, with D unclear. Between the trimmed V and J ends, which lost 3 bases and 0 bases, there was a span of 12 bases. Per the germline V gene, CDR1 is LGHNA and CDR2 is YNFKEQ. This CDR3 has 16 residues. The CDR3 bases are TGTGCCAGCAGCCAGGGCGACGTGGACTCCTACAATGAGCAGTTCTTC. This gives the protein CASSQGDVDSYNEQFF.

The chain joins TRBV5-5 to TRBJ2-7; D may be TRBD1 (5 bases). The CDR3 is 15 residues long. Trimming pared 0 bases from V and 0 bases from J, leaving 10 bases between. Germline V gene data show CDR1 as SGHKS and CDR2 as YYEKEE (reference sequence). This chain's CDR3 is CASSLGQGTSYEQYF. The DNA for the CDR3 is TGTGCCAGCAGCTTGGGTCAGGGAACCTCCTACGAGCAGTACTTC.

The rearrangement uses TRBV25-1 and TRBJ2-1, with TRBD2 identical over 7 bases. Gene TRBJ2-7 matches the end of the DNA better, so the J call may be wrong. CDR1 is MGHDK and CDR2 is SYGVNS in the germline V gene. The CDR3 sequence is 16 residues long. CDR3 nucleotides: TGTGCCAGCATGACAAGCGGGGCCCTCGGGTACAATGAGCAGTACTTC. This codes for CASMTSGALGYNEQYF.

This chain uses TRBV20-1 with TRBJ1-4; the match to TRBD1 covers 12 bases. The CDR3 contains 14 residues. The V gene's germline CDR1 is DFQATT and CDR2 SNEGSKA (reference sequence). The ends lost 6 bases at V and 8 bases at J; junction bases unmatched: 7. The CDR3 reads CSAEGDRGREKLFF. In DNA, the CDR3 is TGCAGTGCGGAGGGGGACAGGGGGCGAGAAAAACTGTTTTTT.

This sequence joins TRBV29-1 and TRBJ1-5; possible D gene TRBD1, 5 bases. V was pared by 2 bases and J by 11 bases, with 16 bases between. Germline values: CDR1 SQVTM, CDR2 ANQGSEA. This CDR3 contains 13 residues. The CDR3 protein is CSVEHGGRETQHF. In DNA form, the CDR3 reads TGCAGCGTTGAACACGGGGGTAGAGAGACCCAGCATTTT. The full variable domain, completed using reference TRBV29-1 and TRBJ1-5, is SAVISQKPSRDICQRGTSLTIQCQVDSQVTMMFWYRQQPGQSLTLIATANQGSEATYESGFVIDKFPISRPNLTFSTLTVSNMSPEDSSIYLCSVEHGGRETQHFGDGTRLSIL.

The rearrangement links TRBV20-1 to TRBJ2-5, with D possibly matching TRBD1 (6 bases). Looked up from germline, CDR1 is DFQATT and CDR2 is SNEGSKA (reference sequence). Deletions cut 1 base from V and 5 bases from J, with 8 bases between. The CDR3 sequence is 12 residues long. The CDR3 bases are TGCAGTGCTAGAGGGGGGCTGGAGACCCAGTACTTC. Translating it yields CSARGGLETQYF.

Ten or more counts support this clonotype. In DNA form, the CDR3 reads TGTGCCAGCAGTCGACGGGGCAGTGGACTCTACGAGCAGTACTTC. This codes for CASSRRGSGLYEQYF. The chain joins TRBV27 to TRBJ2-7; perhaps D is TRBD1 or TRBD2 (5 bases each). V was trimmed by 5 bases and J by 3 bases, leaving 17 bases between them. Germline lookup yields CDR1 MNHEY and CDR2 SMNVEV (reference sequence). The CDR3 has 15 amino acids.

The chain couples TRBV24-1 to TRBJ2-2; no firm D call. The CDR3 totals 13 residues. The germline CDR1 and CDR2 sequences are KGHDR and SFDVKD. V was shortened by 3 bases and J by 0 bases, with 1 base between the two germline ends. The CDR3 DNA follows: TGTGCCACCAGTGATCCGAACACCGGGGAGCTGTTTTTT. Translated, it gives CATSDPNTGELFF.

This clonotype was counted ten times or more. The chain is built from TRBV7-2 and TRBJ2-7, with TRBD2 matching over 8 bases. Germline V gene data show CDR1 as SGHTA and CDR2 as FQGNSA. V lost 1 base to trimming and J lost 5 bases; unmatched junction nucleotides: 7. The CDR3 is 15 amino acids. The CDR3 bases are TGTGCCAGCAGCTTAGGACTAGCGAGGCTAGACGAGCAGTACTTC. This codes for CASSLGLARLDEQYF.

The CDR3 nucleotides are TGCGCCAGCAGCCAAGTAGCAGGTACCGGGGGGGAGCAGTACTTC. Amino acids: CASSQVAGTGGEQYF. The V and J genes are TRBV4-3 and TRBJ2-7, with 7 positions matching TRBD2. Trimming cost V 1 base and J 7 bases; bases outside gene matches: 10. Germline V gene data show CDR1 as LGHNA and CDR2 as YSLEER. This CDR3 comprises 15 residues.

This clonotype was detected ten times or more. The chain combines TRBV4-3 with TRBJ1-6; no clear D gene. Deletions cut 0 bases from V and 7 bases from J, with 13 bases between. Germline CDR1 reads LGHNA; CDR2 reads YSLEER. This CDR3 has 16 residues. The chain's CDR3 is CASSQERVMKNSPLHF. The DNA of the CDR3 is TGCGCCAGCAGCCAAGAGAGGGTCATGAAAAATTCACCCCTCCACTTT.

The CDR3 DNA is TGTGCCAGCTCACCATTCTCGGGACAGGGTCCCTTCTCTGGGGCCAACGTCCTGACTTTC. Translating gives CASSPFSGQGPFSGANVLTF. V and J are TRBV18 and TRBJ2-6, with 9 bases aligning to TRBD1. V shed 2 bases and J 0 bases; nucleotides not matched to a gene: 11. Per germline, CDR1 KGHSH and CDR2 LQKENI. The CDR3 totals 20 residues.